This entry describes one T cell receptor beta chain. The sample comes from a study of control samples from healthy donors and cancer patients. V gave up 5 bases and J gave up 0 bases; unmatched junction bases: 4. This CDR3 is 15 amino acids long. Germline loops: CDR1 KGHSH, CDR2 LQKENI. Profiling relied on immunoSEQ multiplex PCR, and the TCRdb table lists in-frame clones only, not all of them. Of 130,000 to 150,000 clones listed, approximately 92% are singletons. This sequence originates from a young man in good health. V is TRBV18 and J is TRBJ1-5; 7 bases map to TRBD1. Sequenced sample: blood. The DNA of the CDR3 is TGTGCCAGCTCATGGACAGGAAATAGCAATCAGCCCCAGCATTTT. It encodes CASSWTGNSNQPQHF.